The 26 T cell receptor beta chains listed next were all sequenced from one sample in a study of T-cell reconstitution after alpha-beta-depleted transplantation in children. The library targeted TCRbeta and was prepared with unique molecular identifiers. TCRdb redid the calling of the PCR reads with MiXCR, one entry per CDR3 protein. The profile shows about 480,000 distinct CDR3 sequences, around 12% of them singletons. This specimen consisted of PBMCs from the stem cell graft donor, obtained from the stem cell graft. The receptor source for this set is a human donor who donated a stem cell graft to a child with combined immunodeficiency.

V is TRBV11-1 and J is TRBJ1-1, with D unclear. The germline gives CDR1 SGHAT, CDR2 FQDESV (reference sequence). The CDR3 sequence is 14 residues long. V lost 1 base to trimming and J lost 3 bases, with 9 bases between them. The CDR3 DNA sequence: TGTGCCAGCAGCTTAGTGGGCCAGGACACTGAAGCTTTCTTT. Translating it yields CASSLVGQDTEAFF.

Only a few counts were recorded for this clonotype. The V and J genes are TRBV29-1 and TRBJ2-3; 10 positions match TRBD2. CDR3 size: 15 residues. Germline CDR1 and CDR2: SQVTM and ANQGSEA. Germline trimming cut 1 base from V and 3 bases from J; bases unmatched to any gene: 4. The chain's CDR3 is CSVEGPSGSTDTQYF. DNA of the CDR3: TGCAGCGTTGAAGGCCCTAGCGGGAGTACAGATACGCAGTATTTT.

This clonotype was counted between two and nine times. The rearrangement joins TRBV6-6 to TRBJ1-1, with 7 bases fitting TRBD1. This CDR3 contains 13 residues. Looked up from germline, CDR1 is MNHNY and CDR2 is SVGAGI (reference sequence). Unmatched junction bases numbered 5, after V lost 5 bases and J lost 5 bases. CDR3 amino acids: CASSKPGGTEAFF. The CDR3 nucleotides are TGTGCCAGCAGTAAACCAGGGGGGACTGAAGCTTTCTTT.

The chain uses TRBV7-2 and TRBJ2-7; D is perhaps TRBD2 (6 bases). The germline CDR1 and CDR2 sequences are SGHTA and FQGNSA. The CDR3 loop spans 14 amino acids. V was clipped by 3 bases and J by 3 bases, with 12 bases between them. Here the CDR3 DNA reads TGTGCCAGCAGCTTCGGGGGAAAGGGCTACGAGCAGTACTTC. Encoded protein: CASSFGGKGYEQYF.

The V call is TRBV5-1, the J call TRBJ2-4; TRBD2 matches at 10 bases. CDR3 length equals 15 residues. V lost 2 bases and J lost 8; bases outside the gene matches: 7. Germline V gene data show CDR1 as SGHRS and CDR2 as YFSETQ. CDR3 sequence reads: CASSFLAGARDIQYF. In DNA form, the CDR3 reads TGCGCCAGCAGCTTTCTAGCGGGGGCCAGGGACATTCAGTACTTC.

This clonotype appeared a single time. With a much larger clone just one base away, this may be a read error. J is TRBJ2-7 and V is TRBV2, with D perhaps matching TRBD2 (7 bases). Germline values: CDR1 SNHLY, CDR2 FYNNEI. The CDR3 is made up of 16 amino acids. The CDR3 here is CACSFQGWTSSYEQYF. CDR3 in DNA: TGTGCCTGCAGTTTCCAGGGGTGGACTAGCTCCTACGAGCAGTACTTC. Combining the CDR3 with reference TRBV2 and TRBJ2-7 gives the whole variable domain EPEVTQTPSHQVTQMGQEVILRCVPISNHLYFYWYRQILGQKVEFLVSFYNNEISEKSEIFDDQFSVERPDGSNFTLKIRSTKLEDSAMYFCACSFQGWTSSYEQYFGPGTRLTVT.

V usage is TRBV21-1 and J usage is TRBJ1-5. TRBV21-1 is flagged as a pseudogene. The CDR3 length is 19 residues. The CDR3 sequence is CASNPQSPQRSYSNQPQHF. CDR3 nucleotide sequence: TGTGCCAGCAATCCACAGAGCCCGCAGAGAAGTTATAGCAATCAGCCCCAGCATTTT.

In this sample, this clonotype turned up a few times. This rearrangement joins TRBV27 to TRBJ2-7; 13 nucleotides match TRBD2. J was trimmed by 2 bases and V by 5 bases; bases with no gene match: 6. The germline V gene encodes CDR1 MNHEY and CDR2 SMNVEV (reference sequence). The CDR3 has 16 residues. The DNA for the CDR3 is TGTGCCAGCAGTACCCGGACTAGCGGGAGTGCCTACGAGCAGTACTTC. Protein product: CASSTRTSGSAYEQYF.

This chain joins TRBV6-2 or TRBV6-3 and TRBJ2-3; no reliable D call. CDR3 size: 15 residues. The germline gives CDR1 MNHEY, CDR2 SVGEGT. V was shortened by 4 bases and J by 6 bases, with 17 bases between the two germline ends. The CDR3 sequence is CASSSDEDWMDTQYF. As DNA, the CDR3 is TGTGCCAGCAGTTCCGATGAGGATTGGATGGATACGCAGTATTTT.

This clonotype was observed a handful of times. The chain links TRBV18 to TRBJ2-6; perhaps TRBD1 as D (6 bases). CDR1 and CDR2 (germline): KGHSH, LQKENI. CDR3 length: 16 amino acids. V was trimmed by 2 bases and J by 4 bases, leaving 12 bases between them. The CDR3 loop reads CASSPGQLSGANVLTF. CDR3 nucleotides: TGTGCCAGCTCACCAGGACAGCTATCCGGGGCCAACGTCCTGACTTTC.

This clonotype was detected a few times. This chain joins TRBV12-3 or TRBV12-4 and TRBJ1-1; 9 bases are a match to TRBD1. V gave up 4 bases and J gave up 1 base; unmatched junction bases: 4. The CDR3 length is 15 residues. The CDR3, as DNA: TGTGCCAGCAGTTGGACGGGACAGGGGAACACTGAAGCTTTCTTT. Amino acid sequence: CASSWTGQGNTEAFF.

This clonotype was seen many times. The chain couples TRBV5-1 to TRBJ2-1; 8 bases agree with TRBD1. With V trimmed by 2 bases and J by 4 bases, 8 bases remained unmatched. Germline-derived CDR1 and CDR2 are SGHRS and YFSETQ. There are 16 residues in the CDR3. The CDR3, as DNA: TGCGCCAGCAGCTTACCAACAGGGGGAGGTTACAATGAGCAGTTCTTC. Translation gives CASSLPTGGGYNEQFF.

The V call is TRBV12-3 or TRBV12-4, the J call TRBJ2-7; TRBD2 aligns across 14 bases. This CDR3 has 17 amino acids. The V and J ends lost 3 bases and 8 bases, in that order; junction bases with no gene match: 12. The CDR3 here is CASSLDRGGLAGVKQYF. CDR3 nucleotides: TGTGCCAGCAGTTTGGACAGGGGGGGACTAGCGGGAGTGAAGCAGTACTTC.

This clonotype was found a few times. V gene TRBV5-1 combines with J gene TRBJ2-5, with D possibly matching TRBD2 (5 bases). The germline V gene has CDR1 SGHRS and CDR2 YFSETQ. This CDR3 contains 15 residues. The V gene lost 0 bases and the J gene lost 0 bases, with 9 bases spanning the gap. The CDR3 loop is CASSLAPGNQETQYF. For the CDR3, the DNA is TGCGCCAGCAGCTTGGCCCCGGGGAACCAAGAGACCCAGTACTTC. Using reference TRBV5-1 and TRBJ2-5 for the parts outside the CDR3, the full variable domain is KAGVTQTPRYLIKTRGQQVTLSCSPISGHRSVSWYQQTPGQGLQFLFEYFSETQRNKGNFPGRFSGRQFSNSRSEMNVSTLELGDSALYLCASSLAPGNQETQYFGPGTRLLVL.

V usage is TRBV20-1 and J usage is TRBJ2-5, with TRBD2 matching over 10 bases. Trimming at V came to 6 bases and at J to 1 base, leaving 5 bases not matched to a gene. The CDR3 loop spans 14 amino acids. Germline-derived CDR1 and CDR2 are DFQATT and SNEGSKA (reference sequence). The CDR3 region is CSATSGAIQETQYF. DNA for the CDR3: TGCAGTGCCACTAGCGGGGCGATCCAAGAGACCCAGTACTTC.

This clonotype was counted ten times or more. The gene calls are TRBV6-5 and TRBJ2-3; no definite D call. Germline V CDR1 and CDR2: MNHEY, SVGAGI. Trimming left V 0 bases short and J 0 bases short, with 7 bases between. CDR3 size: 15 residues. The CDR3 is CASSYSTLSTDTQYF. DNA of the CDR3: TGTGCCAGCAGTTACTCTACACTCAGCACAGATACGCAGTATTTT.

In this sample, this clonotype turned up many times. The gene calls are TRBV29-1 and TRBJ2-2; 8 bases fit TRBD1. V was pared by 7 bases and J by 0 bases, with 7 bases of the junction left unmatched. Germline CDR1 SQVTM, CDR2 ANQGSEA. The CDR3 contains 15 residues. CDR3 loop: CSATGQVANTGELFF. CDR3 coding DNA: TGCAGCGCTACGGGACAGGTCGCGAACACCGGGGAGCTGTTTTTT.

This clonotype was seen more than once but under ten times. The gene calls are TRBV15 and TRBJ2-3; D unclear. Trimming removed 1 base at V and 6 bases at J, with 2 bases between. Germline CDR1 reads LNHNV; CDR2 reads YYDKDF (reference sequence). CDR3 length equals 11 residues. Written as DNA, the CDR3 is TGTGCCACCAGCAGAGGTGATACGCAGTATTTT. It translates to CATSRGDTQYF.

The chain combines TRBV12-3 or TRBV12-4 with TRBJ2-1; 12 nucleotides match TRBD2. CDR3 size: 13 residues. V shed 4 bases and J 11 bases; nucleotides not matched to a gene: 3. The CDR3 reads CASSSTSGRKQFF. As DNA, the CDR3 is TGTGCCAGCAGTTCCACTAGCGGGAGGAAGCAGTTCTTC.

The rearrangement links TRBV7-2 to TRBJ2-7; 10 bases line up with TRBD2. Germline V CDR1 and CDR2: SGHTA, FQGNSA. The CDR3 sequence is 15 residues long. Unmatched junction bases numbered 5, after V lost 2 bases and J lost 4 bases. The CDR3 reads CASSLRTSGNYEQYF. In nucleotides, the CDR3 is TGTGCCAGCAGCTTAAGAACTAGCGGGAATTACGAGCAGTACTTC.

The rearrangement joins TRBV25-1 to TRBJ2-2; D gene unclear. CDR1 and CDR2 from the germline V gene are MGHDK and SYGVNS. The CDR3 consists of 12 residues. Trimming removed 6 bases from V and 4 bases from J, with 6 bases in between. The CDR3 bases are TGTGCCAGCAGGACATTCACCGGGGAGCTGTTTTTT. As protein: CASRTFTGELFF.

This chain uses TRBV27 with TRBJ2-3, with a possible D match to TRBD1 (5 bases). This CDR3 is 17 amino acids long. The V gene lost 5 bases and the J gene lost 4 bases, with 22 bases spanning the gap. The germline gives CDR1 MNHEY, CDR2 SMNVEV (reference sequence). CDR3 DNA: TGTGCCAGCAGTCCGAACCGACAGTACCCGAGGCCAGATACGCAGTATTTT. As protein: CASSPNRQYPRPDTQYF.

A word on this clonotype: It may be a read error: a sequence one base away is much more abundant. The chain has TRBV5-6 and TRBJ2-1; weak D call: TRBD2 (5 bases). The germline V gene encodes CDR1 SGHDT and CDR2 YYEEEE. This CDR3 is built from 13 residues. The CDR3: CASSLWTYNEHFF. The CDR3 coding sequence is TGTGCCAGCAGCTTGTGGACTTACAATGAGCATTTCTTC.

This chain connects TRBV5-1 to TRBJ2-6; perhaps TRBD1 as D (5 bases). CDR1 and CDR2 from the germline V gene are SGHRS and YFSETQ. CDR3 length: 15 residues. V lost 4 bases, J lost 2 bases, and 10 bases lay in between. CDR3 nucleotides: TGCGCCAGCAGCGTAGGGGAACCTGGGGCCAACGTCCTGACTTTC. Translation gives CASSVGEPGANVLTF. The whole variable domain, remainder taken from reference TRBV5-1 and TRBJ2-6, is KAGVTQTPRYLIKTRGQQVTLSCSPISGHRSVSWYQQTPGQGLQFLFEYFSETQRNKGNFPGRFSGRQFSNSRSEMNVSTLELGDSALYLCASSVGEPGANVLTFGAGSRLTVL.

This clonotype was picked up a small number of times. This rearrangement joins TRBV6-1 to TRBJ1-2, with TRBD1 matching over 8 bases. V was clipped by 6 bases and J by 0 bases; unmatched bases: 12. The germline V gene encodes CDR1 MNHNS and CDR2 SASEGT. This CDR3 has 17 residues. CDR3 in amino acids: CASSARDRSYSNYGYTF. The CDR3 region has the DNA TGTGCCAGCAGCGCCCGGGACAGGTCTTATTCTAACTATGGCTACACCTTC.

The chain uses TRBV6-5 and TRBJ1-4; D unclear. Between the trimmed V and J ends, which lost 0 bases and 4 bases, there was a span of 12 bases. CDR3 size: 16 residues. The germline V gene has CDR1 MNHEY and CDR2 SVGAGI. The CDR3 is CASSYSWEHRNEKLFF. The CDR3, as DNA: TGTGCCAGCAGTTACTCTTGGGAACACCGTAATGAAAAACTGTTTTTT.